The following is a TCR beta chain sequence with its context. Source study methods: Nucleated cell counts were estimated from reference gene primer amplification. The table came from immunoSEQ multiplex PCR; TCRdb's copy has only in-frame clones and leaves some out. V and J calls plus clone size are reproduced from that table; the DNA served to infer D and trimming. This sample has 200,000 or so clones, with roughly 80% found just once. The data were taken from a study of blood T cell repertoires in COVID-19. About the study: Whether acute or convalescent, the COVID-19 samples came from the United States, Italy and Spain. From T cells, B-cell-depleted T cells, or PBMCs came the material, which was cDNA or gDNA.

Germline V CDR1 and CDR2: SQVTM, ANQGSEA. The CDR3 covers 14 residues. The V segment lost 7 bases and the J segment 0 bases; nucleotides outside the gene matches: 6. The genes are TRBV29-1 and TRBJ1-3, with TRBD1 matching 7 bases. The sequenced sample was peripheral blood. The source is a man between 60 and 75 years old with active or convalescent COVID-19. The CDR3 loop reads CSARGQTSGNTIYF. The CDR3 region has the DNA TGCAGCGCCCGGGGACAGACCTCTGGAAACACCATATATTTT. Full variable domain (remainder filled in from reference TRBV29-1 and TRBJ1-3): SAVISQKPSRDICQRGTSLTIQCQVDSQVTMMFWYRQQPGQSLTLIATANQGSEATYESGFVIDKFPISRPNLTFSTLTVSNMSPEDSSIYLCSARGQTSGNTIYFGEGSWLTVV.